A single TCR beta chain is shown here with its context. The antigen this receptor binds is unknown. Within one base of it there is no much larger clone, and no base qualities were kept. The data were taken from a study of cytomegalovirus exposure and HLA in healthy donors (dated by TCRdb to 2015 to 2018). In the study overall: An earlier analysis of about 530 of the donors reported about 280 Gb of sequence data and roughly 120 million unique TCR beta sequences obtained from around 190 million T cells. Rather than drawing on any new phenotypic data, the later analysis identified candidate immune exposures from TCR beta sequences and the way those sequences occurred across donors. Donor age, sex, ethnicity and CMV serostatus were compiled alongside the repertoire data. Among 350 to 400 genotyped donors of the cohort, an average of approximately 230,000 unique TCR beta nucleotide sequences were sequenced per donor, around 18% of them non-productive. HLA typing covered class I and class II loci at four-digit resolution. To predict cytomegalovirus infection status, the study combined high-throughput TCR immunosequencing, statistical association of individual TCRs with disease status, and machine learning. To decide whether each TCR beta V gene segment behaved as functional or pseudogenic, an earlier analysis of several hundred of the donors relied on high-throughput TCR beta sequencing. About 300 gigabases of sequencing data and some 85 million unique TCR sequences were included in an early release covering roughly 700 HLA-typed donors. Because of strong linkage in the cohort, roughly five DR-DQ haplotypes were treated as single units for association and clustering. A separate validation cohort of more than 100 different subjects was used in addition to the roughly 720-subject first cohort. The study was designed to test whether signatures of past pathogen exposure could be identified by cataloging public T cell receptors. All discovery cohort repertoires had been generated on a single sequencing platform. A later genetic analysis took genome-wide SNP genotypes for about 65% of the 666 donors and used that subset as a discovery cohort. Of the roughly 400 genotyped donors, less than 90% were placed in the genetic ancestry cluster associated with self-reported Caucasian donors. Typing coverage differed by locus: A, B, C, DRB1 and DQB1 were typed in roughly 620-630 donors, DQA1 in about 500, DPA1 in some 570, and DPB1 in just under 490. In a later analysis, previously published TCR beta repertoires from more than 500 donors were re-analyzed and high-resolution HLA genotyping was added so that TCR occurrence patterns could be studied. The T cell repertoires of 670 or so subjects were profiled by immunosequencing and related to cytomegalovirus serostatus. Paper-wide results and their limitations: A cluster of highly shared sequence variants was judged likely to be a technical artifact of the sequencing pipeline. Specific HLA alleles were associated with around 18,000 TCR beta sequences at a false discovery rate of 0.05 in a later analysis. The authors suggested that the approach could potentially be extended to other disease states and immunological phenotypes. In a later analysis, TCR association rates were found to vary across HLA loci, with the most associated TCRs seen for DRB1 alleles and the fewest for HLA-C alleles. Immune exposure information for the cohort was limited to CMV serostatus. Cytomegalovirus status was reported to be diagnosed by the classifier with high specificity and sensitivity in both the original and validation cohorts. An association between a missense DCLRE1C variant and V-gene and J-gene trimming of TCR beta chains was found in a later genetic analysis and replicated in an independent cohort. According to a later analysis, most CMV-associated TCR beta chains appeared to be HLA-restricted, and the HLA associations seemed to be driven largely by CMV exposure. Compared with equally common non-associated chains, HLA-associated TCR beta chains in a later analysis were more clonally expanded and had lower generation probabilities. Linkage disequilibrium might explain the correlated functional status among segregating V segments, but an unknown experimental factor could not be ruled out. Seventeen rarely observed V segments, including chromosome 9 orphons, were excluded from the earlier analysis of some 590 of the donors because counts were too low. Presence/absence analyses assumed roughly uniform sequencing depth across donors, an assumption that may not hold. An earlier analysis of some 590 of the donors showed that most TCR beta V segments appeared in productive rearrangements either about 87% or about 30% of the time, which broadly matched IMGT annotations. Because some donors lacked HLA typing at each locus, the association tests relied only on the typed subset. A further reported finding was that TCR beta sequences accurately predicted the HLA-A and HLA-B alleles for most subjects in the first cohort. While some public TCRs were present in many individuals, most TCR sequences turned up only very rarely across donors. A later analysis reported that several top co-occurrence clusters appeared linked to parvovirus B19, influenza, CMV and Epstein-Barr virus. When HLA alleles, especially DR and DQ, strongly co-occurred, TCR associations were difficult to assign to individual alleles. A total of 150 to 200 TCR beta chains were listed by the study as associated with cytomegalovirus. Three of the identified cytomegalovirus-associated TCR beta chains were confirmed in vitro to be specific for cytomegalovirus antigens. This cohort had only TCR beta chains sequenced, and the lack of alpha or paired-chain data limited which features could be detected. In a later genetic analysis, fewer N-insertions in productive TCRs were reported among donors in an Asian-associated ancestry cluster than the approximately 670-donor mean. Some IMGT-functional V segments, including TRBV6-2 and TRBV6-3, could not be told apart with the 87-base-pair reads, so those segments were excluded.

The cohort comprised fewer than 750 healthy bone marrow donors. At the time of sampling, every cohort member was nominally healthy, though immune exposures that went unrecorded were likely present. The donor tested CMV seropositive, placing the donor among the 289 seropositive members of the cohort. A peripheral blood sample was provided by each donor, and peripheral blood mononuclear cells were used for TCR beta sequencing. Genomic DNA was extracted from the blood cell samples with the Qiagen DNeasy Blood Extraction Kit. Library prep was done by the immunoSEQ multiplex PCR assay. A mixture of 60 forward primers for TCR Vbeta segments and 13 reverse primers for TCR Jbeta segments was used in the multiplex PCR. Amplification of the CDR3 region of rearranged TCR beta genes was performed with a multiplex PCR assay on genomic DNA. The Illumina HiSeq System was used to sequence the amplified TCR beta libraries as 87-base-pair reads. The original methods were these. Across the 700 or so repertoires, a later analysis counted around 80 million unique TCR beta chains, around 11 million of which were shared by at least two donors. To remove PCR and sequencing errors, raw reads were error-corrected and collapsed into unique sequences using a nearest-neighbor algorithm that merged closely related sequences. To assign V, D and J gene segments, CDR3 sequences were aligned to IMGT reference sequences. Each retained sequence needed at least a six-nucleotide match to both a V gene segment and a J gene segment. Rearrangements were classified as productive when the CDR3 lacked stop codons and remained in frame with V and J, and all other rearrangements were classified as non-productive. CDR3 was defined by IMGT convention, running from the second conserved V-encoded cysteine to the conserved J-encoded phenylalanine. Sequences without an unambiguous match to a single V gene segment were excluded from the earlier analysis of about 630 of the donors. An earlier analysis of just under 600 of the donors called V segments functional above 56.7% productive rearrangements and segregating when the between-donor standard deviation exceeded 5%. A statistical classification framework was developed to diagnose cytomegalovirus status using the catalog of TCR beta chain sequences. A later analysis assigned V and J genes by comparing TCR nucleotide sequences with IMGT/GENE-DB human TR gene sequences. Using the TCRdist pipeline, a later analysis assigned CDR3 sequences along with most-parsimonious VDJ recombination scenarios. In a later analysis, each TCR beta chain was defined by its CDR3 amino acid sequence together with its V-gene family, and reads without a unique V-gene family were excluded. To address suspected cross-contamination and a sequencing artifact, a later analysis removed around 600 highly shared, low-generation-probability nucleotide sequences. A later analysis calculated a clonal expansion index for each public chain from normalized within-repertoire ranks of inferred template counts. Generation probabilities in a later analysis came from a VDJ recombination model fitted to out-of-frame rearrangements, and those results were checked against IGoR. In a later analysis, hypergeometric tests were used to score TCR-TCR, TCR-HLA and TCR-CMV co-occurrence, with a repertoire-size bias correction applied to TCR pairs. False discovery rates were estimated in a later analysis by permuting HLA or CMV assignments 20 times. In a later analysis, co-occurring TCRs were grouped using DBSCAN, and TCRdist sequence similarity was added for clustering within HLA-allele-positive subsets. For co-occurrence clustering, repertoires with fewer than 30,000 or more than 120,000 public chains were excluded, along with a handful of repertoires with anomalous nucleotide sharing. Not all clones reach the TCRdb copy of this immuneACCESS table, which keeps in-frame sequences only. Checked studies attribute under half of the gap to unresolved V genes and leave the rest unexplained. That table furnishes V, J and clone size, whereas the DNA furnished D and trimming. The sample records 75,000 to 100,000 clones, 70% to 80% of which are singletons. The leading ten clones occupy around 19% of the sample.

CDR1 and CDR2 (MGHRA, YSYEKL) derive from the germline V gene. The germline V and J ends show losses of 4 bases and 0 bases respectively, and no gene match explains 19 bases of the junction. Taken from cysteine to phenylalanine, the CDR3 has 21 residues. CDR3 DNA only is kept here, 63 bases in frame from base 1. This receptor chain uses TRBV4-1 and TRBJ2-4; TRBD2 fits 9 bases in the junction. Input material: PBMCs. This sequence originates from an older woman in good health and CMV-seropositive. The CDR3 in this case is CASSPIEVRLAEVLAKNIQYF. Read as DNA, the sequence is TGCGCCAGCAGCCCAATAGAGGTGAGACTAGCGGAAGTTCTAGCCAAAAACATTCAGTACTTC.